This TCR beta chain originates from a study of cytomegalovirus exposure and HLA in healthy donors. Background on the study: Assignment to the Caucasian-associated ancestry cluster applied to 81% of the approximately 400 genotyped donors. Study-wide points: Segments of the TCR beta V type were, in most cases, productive about 87% or about 30% of the time in an earlier analysis. A later examination showed that TCR association rates differed by HLA locus, with DRB1 most and HLA-C fewest.

In the PCR, 60 Vbeta and 13 Jbeta primers were used. Clones were read by immunoSEQ multiplex PCR, and TCRdb kept only the in-frame ones, dropping some. The data show around 190,000 clones, 80% to 90% seen once. This clone was found once. Its antigen remains unidentified. The TCR sequence derives from a girl aged 2 to 9 in good health and CMV-seropositive. What was sequenced was PBMCs.

CDR3 bases: TGTGCCAGCAGCCGTGGACAGAGCAATCAGCCCCAGCATTTT. Protein: CASSRGQSNQPQHF. The V gene is TRBV4-2, the J gene TRBJ1-5; a weak D match, TRBD1 (6 bases). The CDR3 loop spans 14 amino acids. Trimming pared 4 bases from V and 1 base from J, leaving 8 bases between. CDR1 is LGHNA and CDR2 is YNFKEQ in the germline V gene.